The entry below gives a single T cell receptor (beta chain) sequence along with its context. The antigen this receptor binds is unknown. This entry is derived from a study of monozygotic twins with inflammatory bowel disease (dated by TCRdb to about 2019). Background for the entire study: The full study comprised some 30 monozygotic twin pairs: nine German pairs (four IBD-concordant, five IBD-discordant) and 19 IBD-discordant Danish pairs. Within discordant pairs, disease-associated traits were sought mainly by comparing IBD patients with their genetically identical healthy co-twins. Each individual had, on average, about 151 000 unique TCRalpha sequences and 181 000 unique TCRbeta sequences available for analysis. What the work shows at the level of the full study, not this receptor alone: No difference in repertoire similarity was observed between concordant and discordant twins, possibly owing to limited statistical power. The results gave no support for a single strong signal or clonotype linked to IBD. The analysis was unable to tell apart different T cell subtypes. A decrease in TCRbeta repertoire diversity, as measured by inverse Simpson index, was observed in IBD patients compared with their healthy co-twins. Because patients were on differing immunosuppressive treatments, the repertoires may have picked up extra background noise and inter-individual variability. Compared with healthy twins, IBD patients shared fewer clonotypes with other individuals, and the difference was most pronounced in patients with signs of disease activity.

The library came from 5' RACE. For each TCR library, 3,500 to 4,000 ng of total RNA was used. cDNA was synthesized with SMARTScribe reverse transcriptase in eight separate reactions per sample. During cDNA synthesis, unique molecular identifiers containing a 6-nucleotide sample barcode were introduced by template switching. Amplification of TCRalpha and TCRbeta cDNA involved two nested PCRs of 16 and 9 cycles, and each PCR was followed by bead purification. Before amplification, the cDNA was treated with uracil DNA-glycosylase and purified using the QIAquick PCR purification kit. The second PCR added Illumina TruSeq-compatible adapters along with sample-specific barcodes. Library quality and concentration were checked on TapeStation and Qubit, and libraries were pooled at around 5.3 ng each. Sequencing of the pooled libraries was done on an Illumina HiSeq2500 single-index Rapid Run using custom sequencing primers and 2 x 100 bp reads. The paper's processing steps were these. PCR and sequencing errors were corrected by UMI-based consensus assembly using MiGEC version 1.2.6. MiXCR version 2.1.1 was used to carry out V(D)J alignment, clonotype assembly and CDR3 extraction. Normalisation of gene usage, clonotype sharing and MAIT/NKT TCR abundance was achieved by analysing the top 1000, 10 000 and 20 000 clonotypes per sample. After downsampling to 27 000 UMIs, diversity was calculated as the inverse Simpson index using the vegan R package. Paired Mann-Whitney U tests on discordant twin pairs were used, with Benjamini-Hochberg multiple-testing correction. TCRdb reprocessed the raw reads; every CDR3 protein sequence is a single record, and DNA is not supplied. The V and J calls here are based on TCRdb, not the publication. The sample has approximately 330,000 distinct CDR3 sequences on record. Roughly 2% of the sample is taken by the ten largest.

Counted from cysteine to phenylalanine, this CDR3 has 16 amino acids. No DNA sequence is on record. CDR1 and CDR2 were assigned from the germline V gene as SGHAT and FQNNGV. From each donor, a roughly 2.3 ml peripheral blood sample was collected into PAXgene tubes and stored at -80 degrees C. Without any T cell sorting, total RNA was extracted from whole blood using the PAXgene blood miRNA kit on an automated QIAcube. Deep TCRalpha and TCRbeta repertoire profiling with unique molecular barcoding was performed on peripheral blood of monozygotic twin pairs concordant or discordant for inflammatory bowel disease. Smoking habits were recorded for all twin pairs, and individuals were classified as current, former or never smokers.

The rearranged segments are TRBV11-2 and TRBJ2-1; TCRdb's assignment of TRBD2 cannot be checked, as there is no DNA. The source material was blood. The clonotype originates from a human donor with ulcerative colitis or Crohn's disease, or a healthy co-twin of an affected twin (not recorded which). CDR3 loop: CASSIRKGGSNNEQFF.